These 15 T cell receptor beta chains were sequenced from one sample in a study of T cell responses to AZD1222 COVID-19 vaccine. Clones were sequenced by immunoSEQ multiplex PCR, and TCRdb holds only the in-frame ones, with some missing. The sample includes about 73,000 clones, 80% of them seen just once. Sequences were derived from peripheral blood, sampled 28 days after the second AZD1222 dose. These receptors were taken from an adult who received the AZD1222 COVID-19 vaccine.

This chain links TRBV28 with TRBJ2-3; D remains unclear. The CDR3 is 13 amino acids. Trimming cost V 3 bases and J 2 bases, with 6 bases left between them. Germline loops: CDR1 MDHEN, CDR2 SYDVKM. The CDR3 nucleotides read TGTGCCAGCAGTTTGCCTACCACAGATACGCAGTATTTT. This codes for CASSLPTTDTQYF.

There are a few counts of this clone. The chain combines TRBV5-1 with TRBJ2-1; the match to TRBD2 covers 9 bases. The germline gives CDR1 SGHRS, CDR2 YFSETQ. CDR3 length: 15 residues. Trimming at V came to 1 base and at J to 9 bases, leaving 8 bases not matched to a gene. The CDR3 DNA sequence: TGCGCCAGCAGCTTGAGCACCCTAGCGGGGATTGAGCAGTTCTTC. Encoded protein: CASSLSTLAGIEQFF.

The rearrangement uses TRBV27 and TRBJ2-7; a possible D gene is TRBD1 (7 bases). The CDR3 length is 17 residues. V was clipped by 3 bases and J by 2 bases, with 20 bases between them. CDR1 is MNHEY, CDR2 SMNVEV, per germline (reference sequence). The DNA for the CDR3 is TGTGCCAGCAGTTTTAGGTTTCGCGGGACAGACACCTACGAGCAGTACTTC. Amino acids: CASSFRFRGTDTYEQYF.

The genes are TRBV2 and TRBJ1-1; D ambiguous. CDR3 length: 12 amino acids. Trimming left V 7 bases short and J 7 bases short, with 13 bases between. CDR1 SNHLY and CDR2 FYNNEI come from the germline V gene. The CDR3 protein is CASKALRDEAFF. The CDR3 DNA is TGTGCCAGCAAGGCTTTAAGGGATGAAGCTTTCTTT. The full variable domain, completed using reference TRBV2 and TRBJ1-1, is EPEVTQTPSHQVTQMGQEVILRCVPISNHLYFYWYRQILGQKVEFLVSFYNNEISEKSEIFDDQFSVERPDGSNFTLKIRSTKLEDSAMYFCASKALRDEAFFGQGTRLTVV.

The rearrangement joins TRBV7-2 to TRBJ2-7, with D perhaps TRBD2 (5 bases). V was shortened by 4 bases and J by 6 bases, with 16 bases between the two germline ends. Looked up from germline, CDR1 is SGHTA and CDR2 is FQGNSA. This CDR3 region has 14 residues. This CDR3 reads CASSSSGSSGEQYF. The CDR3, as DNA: TGTGCCAGCAGCTCCAGCGGCTCGAGTGGCGAGCAGTACTTC.

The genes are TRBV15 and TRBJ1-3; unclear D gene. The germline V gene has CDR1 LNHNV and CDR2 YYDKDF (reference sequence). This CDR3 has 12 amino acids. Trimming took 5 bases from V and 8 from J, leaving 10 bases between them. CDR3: CATSPAVDTIYF. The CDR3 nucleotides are TGTGCCACCAGCCCCGCCGTAGACACCATATATTTT.

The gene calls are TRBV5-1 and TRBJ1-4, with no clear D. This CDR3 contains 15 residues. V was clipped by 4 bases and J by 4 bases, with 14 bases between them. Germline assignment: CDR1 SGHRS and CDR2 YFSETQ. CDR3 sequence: CASSVWTADNEKLFF. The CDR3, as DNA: TGCGCCAGCAGCGTGTGGACGGCTGATAATGAAAAACTGTTTTTT.

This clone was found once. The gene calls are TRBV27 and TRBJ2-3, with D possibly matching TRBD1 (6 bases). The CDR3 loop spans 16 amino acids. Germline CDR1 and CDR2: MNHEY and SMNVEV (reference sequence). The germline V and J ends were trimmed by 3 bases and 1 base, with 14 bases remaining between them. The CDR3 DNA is TGTGCCAGCAGTTTGATACAGGGTATCGGCACAGATACGCAGTATTTT. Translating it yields CASSLIQGIGTDTQYF.

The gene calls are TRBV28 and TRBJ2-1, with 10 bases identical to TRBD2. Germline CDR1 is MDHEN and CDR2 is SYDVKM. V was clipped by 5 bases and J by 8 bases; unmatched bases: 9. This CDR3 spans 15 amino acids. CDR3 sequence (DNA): TGTGCCAGCAGTCCAGGGACTAGCGAGATCCATGAGCAGTTCTTC. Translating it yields CASSPGTSEIHEQFF.

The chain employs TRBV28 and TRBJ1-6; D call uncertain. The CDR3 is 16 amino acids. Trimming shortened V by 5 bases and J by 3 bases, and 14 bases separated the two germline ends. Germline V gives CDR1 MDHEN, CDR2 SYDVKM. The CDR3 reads CASSMLTAGYNSPLHF. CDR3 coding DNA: TGTGCCAGCAGTATGCTGACTGCTGGCTATAATTCACCCCTCCACTTT.

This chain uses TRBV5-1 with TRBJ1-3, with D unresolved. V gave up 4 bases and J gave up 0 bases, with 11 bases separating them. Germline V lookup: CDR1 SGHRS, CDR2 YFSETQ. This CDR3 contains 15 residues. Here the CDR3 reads CASSQNGYSGNTIYF. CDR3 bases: TGCGCCAGCAGCCAAAACGGGTACTCTGGAAACACCATATATTTT.

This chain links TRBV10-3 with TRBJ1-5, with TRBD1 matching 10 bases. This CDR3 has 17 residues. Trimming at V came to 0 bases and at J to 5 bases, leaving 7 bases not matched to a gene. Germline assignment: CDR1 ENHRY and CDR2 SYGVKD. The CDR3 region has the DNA TGTGCCATCAGTGAGTCCCTTTGGACAGGGGGGGATCAGCCCCAGCATTTT. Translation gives CAISESLWTGGDQPQHF.

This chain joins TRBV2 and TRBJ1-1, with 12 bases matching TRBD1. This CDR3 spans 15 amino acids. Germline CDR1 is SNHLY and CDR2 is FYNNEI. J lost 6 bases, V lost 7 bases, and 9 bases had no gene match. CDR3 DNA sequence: TGTGCCAGCAACGACCGGGACAGGGGGCACCCTGAAGCTTTCTTT. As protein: CASNDRDRGHPEAFF.

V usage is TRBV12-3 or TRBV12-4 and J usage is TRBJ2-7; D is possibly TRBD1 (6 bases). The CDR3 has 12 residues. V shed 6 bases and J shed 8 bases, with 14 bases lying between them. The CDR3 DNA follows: TGTGCCAGCAGAACAGGGATTCAGAAGCAGTACTTC. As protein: CASRTGIQKQYF.

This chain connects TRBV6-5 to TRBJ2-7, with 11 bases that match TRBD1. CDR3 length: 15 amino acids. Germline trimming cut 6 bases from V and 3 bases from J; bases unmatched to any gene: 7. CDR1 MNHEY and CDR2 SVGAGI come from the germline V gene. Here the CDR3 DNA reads TGTGCCAGCAGCCGTACGGGACAGGGGGTCTACGAGCAGTACTTC. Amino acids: CASSRTGQGVYEQYF.